The 15 T cell receptor beta chains below come from one sample, sequenced in a study of monozygotic twins with inflammatory bowel disease. TCRdb processed the 5' RACE reads again and assigns one entry to each CDR3 protein, with no DNA. This table lists 210,000 or so distinct CDR3 sequences. Sequences were obtained from blood. The source is a human donor with ulcerative colitis or Crohn's disease, or a healthy co-twin of an affected twin (not recorded which).

V gene TRBV7-2 combines with J gene TRBJ1-1; TCRdb's D call, TRBD1, is unchecked because there is no DNA. This CDR3 has 13 residues. In germline, CDR1 is SGHTA, CDR2 FQGNSA. The CDR3 loop reads CASSSRVGTEAFF.

The chain carries TRBV6-2 or TRBV6-3 and TRBJ2-1; TCRdb's D gene call, TRBD1, goes unchecked for lack of DNA. This CDR3 is built from 13 residues. Germline CDR1 is MNHEY and CDR2 is SVGEGT. CDR3 region: CASIDRADNEQFF.

The chain recombines TRBV5-1 with TRBJ1-1; the D call from TCRdb, TRBD1, cannot be confirmed without DNA. CDR3 size: 13 residues. Looked up from germline, CDR1 is SGHRS and CDR2 is YFSETQ. The CDR3: CASIRVGGTEAFF.

The V call is TRBV7-9, the J call TRBJ2-1; TCRdb's assignment of TRBD1 cannot be checked, as there is no DNA. This CDR3 comprises 13 residues. Germline V gene sequence: CDR1 SEHNR, CDR2 FQNEAQ (reference sequence). This CDR3 reads CASSLTGNDEQFF.

The rearrangement joins TRBV6-1 to TRBJ2-3. The CDR3 is made up of 14 amino acids. Germline CDR1 is MNHNS and CDR2 is SASEGT. The CDR3 sequence is CASSNWGSTDTQYF.

The chain links TRBV9 to TRBJ1-1; no DNA is available, so the TRBD1 call from TCRdb remains unchecked. Germline values: CDR1 SGDLS, CDR2 YYNGEE. The CDR3 is 15 amino acids. The CDR3 here is CASSPKPDRDTEAFF. The whole variable domain, filled in from reference TRBV9 and TRBJ1-1, reads DSGVTQTPKHLITATGQRVTLRCSPRSGDLSVYWYQQSLDQGLQFLIQYYNGEERAKGNILERFSAQQFPDLHSELNLSSLELGDSALYFCASSPKPDRDTEAFFGQGTRLTVV.

The chain has TRBV5-1 and TRBJ2-3. Germline CDR1 is SGHRS and CDR2 is YFSETQ. The CDR3 spans 15 residues. The CDR3 reads CASSSDRGTTDTQYF. The variable domain in full, with the rest retrieved from reference TRBV5-1 and TRBJ2-3, is KAGVTQTPRYLIKTRGQQVTLSCSPISGHRSVSWYQQTPGQGLQFLFEYFSETQRNKGNFPGRFSGRQFSNSRSEMNVSTLELGDSALYLCASSSDRGTTDTQYFGPGTRLTVL.

The chain recombines TRBV25-1 with TRBJ1-1; TCRdb returns TRBD1, unconfirmable since there is no DNA. The CDR3 totals 12 residues. The germline V gene has CDR1 MGHDK and CDR2 SYGVNS. Here the CDR3 reads CASSTGATEAFF.

V usage is TRBV19 and J usage is TRBJ1-2; TCRdb gives TRBD1 as the D gene, but with no DNA this cannot be confirmed. CDR1 and CDR2 (germline): LNHDA, SQIVND (reference sequence). This CDR3 contains 14 residues. CDR3 sequence reads: CASTVTGANYGCTF.

This rearrangement joins TRBV18 to TRBJ2-3; TCRdb proposes TRBD2, but this gene call is untestable without DNA. The CDR3 is made up of 15 amino acids. Looked up from germline, CDR1 is KGHSH and CDR2 is LQKENI. The CDR3 loop is CASSTLLAGTDTQYF.

The chain joins TRBV20-1 to TRBJ2-1; TCRdb returns TRBD2, unconfirmable since there is no DNA. CDR3 length: 18 amino acids. Germline-derived CDR1 and CDR2 are DFQATT and SNEGSKA (reference sequence). CDR3: CSARDPFSPGSSYNEQFF.

The chain carries TRBV7-9 and TRBJ1-1; as DNA is missing, the TRBD1 call by TCRdb cannot be tested. Germline V gene lookup returns CDR1 SEHNR and CDR2 FQNEAQ (reference sequence). The CDR3 sequence is 15 residues long. CDR3 sequence reads: CASSIDDRVNTEAFF.

The V gene is TRBV7-9, the J gene TRBJ1-5. Germline V gives CDR1 SEHNR, CDR2 FQNEAQ (reference sequence). The CDR3 totals 13 residues. CDR3: CASSLGTNQPQHF. The complete variable domain, with remaining parts taken from reference TRBV7-9 and TRBJ1-5, reads DTGVSQNPRHKITKRGQNVTFRCDPISEHNRLYWYRQTLGQGPEFLTYFQNEAQLEKSRLLSDRFSAERPKGSFSTLEIQRTEQGDSAMYLCASSLGTNQPQHFGDGTRLSIL.

The chain has TRBV5-1 and TRBJ1-2; TCRdb selects TRBD1, and the lack of DNA leaves this call unchecked. Germline V gene lookup returns CDR1 SGHRS and CDR2 YFSETQ. CDR3 size: 13 residues. The CDR3 is CASSQGTVEGYTF.

The chain recombines TRBV5-1 with TRBJ1-1; TCRdb's D call, TRBD1, is unchecked because there is no DNA. The CDR3 runs 15 residues. The germline V gene encodes CDR1 SGHRS and CDR2 YFSETQ. The CDR3 here is CASSFGGMKNTEAFF.